This T cell receptor (beta chain) comes out of a study of OX40 agonist ivuxolimab in advanced cancers. For the study at large: Partial responses were observed in three patients, of whom one had hepatocellular carcinoma and two had cutaneous melanoma. The study, taken as a whole, reports: Dosing at 0.1 to 3.0 mg/kg was accompanied by clonal expansion of CD4+ and CD8+ blood T cells by week 6.

Comment on this clone: Its matching antigen is unknown. Other DNA sequences from this sample encode an identical CDR3 as well.

Enrollment shut out patients with autoimmune disease history or systemic immunosuppression. Generated by immunoSEQ multiplex PCR, the TCRdb table keeps only in-frame clones and is missing some. Among 60,000 or so clones listed, around 93% were seen once. The CDR3 length is 12 residues. Germline V gene sequence: CDR1 MNHNY, CDR2 SVGAGI (reference sequence). V gave up 5 bases and J gave up 3 bases, with 8 bases separating them. Source: CD4+ or CD8+ T cells sorted from blood, taken in a trial of the OX40 agonist ivuxolimab. This chain uses TRBV6-6 with TRBJ2-7; TRBD2 might be the D (5 bases). The receptor was derived from an adult with an advanced solid tumor such as melanoma, head and neck, liver or kidney cancer. The CDR3 is CASSRDSYEQYF. In DNA form, the CDR3 reads TGTGCCAGCAGTCGGGATAGCTACGAGCAGTACTTC.